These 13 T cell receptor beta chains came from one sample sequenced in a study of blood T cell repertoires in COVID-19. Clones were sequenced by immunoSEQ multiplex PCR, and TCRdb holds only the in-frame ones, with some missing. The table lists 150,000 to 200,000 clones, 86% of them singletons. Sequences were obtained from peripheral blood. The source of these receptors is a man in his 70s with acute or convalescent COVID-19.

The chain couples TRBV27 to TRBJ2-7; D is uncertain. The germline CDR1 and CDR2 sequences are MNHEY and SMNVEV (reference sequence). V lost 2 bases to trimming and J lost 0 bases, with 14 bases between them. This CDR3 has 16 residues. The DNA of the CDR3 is TGTGCCAGCAGTTTAAGAGGCTCGTTGAGCTCCTACGAGCAGTACTTC. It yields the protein CASSLRGSLSSYEQYF.

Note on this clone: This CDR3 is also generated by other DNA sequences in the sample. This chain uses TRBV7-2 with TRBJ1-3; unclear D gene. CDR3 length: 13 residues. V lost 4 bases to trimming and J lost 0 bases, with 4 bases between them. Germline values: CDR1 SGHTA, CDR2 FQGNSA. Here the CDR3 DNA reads TGTGCCAGCAGCTCCCTCTCTGGAAACACCATATATTTT. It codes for CASSSLSGNTIYF.

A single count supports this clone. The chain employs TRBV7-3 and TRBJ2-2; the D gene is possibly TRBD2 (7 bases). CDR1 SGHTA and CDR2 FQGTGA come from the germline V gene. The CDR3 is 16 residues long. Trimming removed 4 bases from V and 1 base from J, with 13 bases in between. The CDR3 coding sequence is TGTGCCAGCAGCTCGCGGGGGCGGGGGAACACCGGGGAGCTGTTTTTT. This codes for CASSSRGRGNTGELFF.

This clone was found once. CDR3 DNA: TGTGCCCGCTGCGGGGGGGCGGGAGCCGGGACCGGGGAGCTGTTTTTT. Amino acid sequence: CARCGGAGAGTGELFF. The gene calls are TRBV9 and TRBJ2-2, with 9 bases that match TRBD2. V lost 10 bases and J lost 5; bases outside the gene matches: 15. CDR1 and CDR2 (germline): SGDLS, YYNGEE. The CDR3 length is 16 residues.

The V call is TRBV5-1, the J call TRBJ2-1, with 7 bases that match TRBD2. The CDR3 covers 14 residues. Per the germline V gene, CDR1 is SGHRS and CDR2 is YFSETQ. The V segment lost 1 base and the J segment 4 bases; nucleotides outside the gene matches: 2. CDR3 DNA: TGCGCCAGCAGCTTGCGGGGGGAATACAATGAGCAGTTCTTC. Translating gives CASSLRGEYNEQFF.

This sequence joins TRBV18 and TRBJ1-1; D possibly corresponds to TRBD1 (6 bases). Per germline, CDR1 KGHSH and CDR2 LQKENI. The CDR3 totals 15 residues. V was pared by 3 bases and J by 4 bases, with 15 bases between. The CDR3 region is CASSPGGGAGTEAFF. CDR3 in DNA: TGTGCCAGCTCACCCGGGGGGGGCGCTGGCACTGAAGCTTTCTTT. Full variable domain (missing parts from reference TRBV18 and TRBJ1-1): NAGVMQNPRHLVRRRGQEARLRCSPMKGHSHVYWYRQLPEEGLKFMVYLQKENIIDESGMPKERFSAEFPKEGPSILRIQQVVRGDSAAYFCASSPGGGAGTEAFFGQGTRLTVV.

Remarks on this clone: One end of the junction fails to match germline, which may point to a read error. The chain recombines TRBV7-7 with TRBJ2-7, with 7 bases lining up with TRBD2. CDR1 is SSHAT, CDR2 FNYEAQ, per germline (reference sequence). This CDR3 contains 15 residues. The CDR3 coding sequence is TGTGCTAGCAGCTTGGGTGGCGGGAGTTCGTACGAGCAGTACTTC. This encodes CASSLGGGSSYEQYF.

The DNA of the CDR3 is TGTGCCAGCAGAGGGAGCGGTAAAGAGACCCAGTACTTC. Amino acids: CASRGSGKETQYF. The chain combines TRBV6-5 with TRBJ2-5, with D possibly matching TRBD2 (5 bases). V lost 6 bases and J 3 bases, leaving 11 bases between the germline ends. In germline, CDR1 is MNHEY, CDR2 SVGAGI. The CDR3 covers 13 residues.

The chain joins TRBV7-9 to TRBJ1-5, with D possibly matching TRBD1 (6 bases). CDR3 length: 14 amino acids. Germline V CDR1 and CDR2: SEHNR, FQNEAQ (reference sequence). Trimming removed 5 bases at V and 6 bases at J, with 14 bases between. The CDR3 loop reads CASSLSGGGQPQHF. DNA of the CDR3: TGTGCCAGCAGCCTCTCGGGGGGCGGTCAGCCCCAGCATTTT.

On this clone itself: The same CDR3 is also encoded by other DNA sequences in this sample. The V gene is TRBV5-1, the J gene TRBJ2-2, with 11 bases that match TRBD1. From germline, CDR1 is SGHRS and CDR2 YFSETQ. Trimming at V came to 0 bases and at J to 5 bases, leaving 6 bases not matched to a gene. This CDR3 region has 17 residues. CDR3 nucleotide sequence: TGCGCCAGCAGCTTGGGACCGGGGACAGGGGGAACCGGGGAGCTGTTTTTT. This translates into CASSLGPGTGGTGELFF.

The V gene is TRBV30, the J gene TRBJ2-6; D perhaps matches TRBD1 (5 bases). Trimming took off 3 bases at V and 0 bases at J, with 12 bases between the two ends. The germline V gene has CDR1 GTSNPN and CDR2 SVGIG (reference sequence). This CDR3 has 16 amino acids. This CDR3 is CAWRAGKVSGANVLTF. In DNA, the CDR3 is TGTGCCTGGAGGGCAGGGAAGGTCTCTGGGGCCAACGTCCTGACTTTC.

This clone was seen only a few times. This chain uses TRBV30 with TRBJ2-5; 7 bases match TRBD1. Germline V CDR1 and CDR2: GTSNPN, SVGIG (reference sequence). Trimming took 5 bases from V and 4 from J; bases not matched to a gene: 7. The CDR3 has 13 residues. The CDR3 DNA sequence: TGTGCCTGGCTGAGAGGGGGCGGAGAGACCCAGTACTTC. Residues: CAWLRGGGETQYF.

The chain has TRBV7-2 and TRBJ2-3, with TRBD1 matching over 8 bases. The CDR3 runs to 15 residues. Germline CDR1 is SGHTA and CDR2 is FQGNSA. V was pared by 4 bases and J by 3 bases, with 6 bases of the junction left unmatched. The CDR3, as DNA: TGTGCCAGCAGCTGGCGGACAGGGAGGACAGATACGCAGTATTTT. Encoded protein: CASSWRTGRTDTQYF.